These 3 T cell receptor beta chains came from one sample sequenced in a study of blood T cells in healthy people across ages. The use of a sample-barcoded 5' primer and a J-beta primer mix characterized a second PCR of about 7 to 12 cycles. TCRdb re-called the 5' RACE reads with MiXCR, one entry per CDR3 protein. The table shows roughly 1,500,000 distinct CDR3 sequences, with around 39% occurring only once. What was sequenced was blood. These receptors were collected from a woman younger than 30 in good health.

J is TRBJ2-7 and V is TRBV6-1; unclear D gene. V gave up 6 bases and J gave up 3 bases, with 12 bases separating them. The CDR3 contains 13 residues. In germline, CDR1 is MNHNS, CDR2 SASEGT. Here the CDR3 DNA reads TGTGCCAGCAGATACTTCAGAGGCTACGAGCAGTACTTC. It codes for CASRYFRGYEQYF.

About this clonotype itself: An end of the junction differs from the germline gene, which may be a read error. This chain links TRBV5-1 with TRBJ2-3, with 9 nucleotides matching TRBD2. The CDR3 loop spans 15 amino acids. The V gene's germline CDR1 is SGHRS and CDR2 YFSETQ. The CDR3 loop is CARSLLAGYSDTQYF. The CDR3 DNA reads as TGCGCCAGAAGCTTGCTAGCGGGGTATTCAGATACGCAGTATTTT.

The gene calls are TRBV6-6 and TRBJ2-6; 7 positions agree with TRBD1. The CDR3 runs to 17 residues. Germline lookup yields CDR1 MNHNY and CDR2 SVGAGI (reference sequence). Losses at the gene ends were 6 bases for V and 0 bases for J; bases not matched to a gene: 8. Here the CDR3 reads CASSHDRAPSGANVLTF. The CDR3 DNA follows: TGTGCCAGCAGCCATGACAGGGCCCCCTCTGGGGCCAACGTCCTGACTTTC.